Below, one TCR beta chain is given with its context. The data derive from a study of shared clonotypes between healthy human individuals. Method: immunoSEQ multiplex PCR; TCRdb's copy keeps in-frame clones and lacks some. The repertoire holds approximately 620,000 clones, with about 96% as singletons. Germline CDR1 and CDR2: LNHDA and SQIVND (reference sequence). This CDR3 has 14 amino acids. J gave up 6 bases and V 4 bases, and 5 bases lay outside the gene matches. This receptor was taken from a woman aged 25 to 45 in good health. The sequencing input was naive CD4+ T cells sorted from blood. Subset denoted: CD45RA+ positively selected. V is TRBV19 and J is TRBJ2-7, with 11 bases lining up with TRBD1. The CDR3 nucleotides are TGTGCCAGTAGTACGGGACAGGGGGTCAGCGAGCAGTACTTC. Amino acid sequence: CASSTGQGVSEQYF.